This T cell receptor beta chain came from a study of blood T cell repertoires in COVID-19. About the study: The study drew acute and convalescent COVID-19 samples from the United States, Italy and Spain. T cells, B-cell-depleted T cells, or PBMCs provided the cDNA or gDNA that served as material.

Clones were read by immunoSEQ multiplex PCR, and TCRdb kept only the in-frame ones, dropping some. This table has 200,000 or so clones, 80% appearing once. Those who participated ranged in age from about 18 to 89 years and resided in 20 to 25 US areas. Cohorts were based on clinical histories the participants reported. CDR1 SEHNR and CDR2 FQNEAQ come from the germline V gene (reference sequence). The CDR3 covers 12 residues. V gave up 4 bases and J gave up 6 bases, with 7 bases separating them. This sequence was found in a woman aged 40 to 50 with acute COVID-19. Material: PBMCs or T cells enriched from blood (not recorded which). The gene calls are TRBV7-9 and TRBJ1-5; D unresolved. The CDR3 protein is CASSSPGQPQHF. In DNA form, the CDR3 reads TGTGCCAGCAGCTCACCCGGTCAGCCCCAGCATTTT.